These 8 T cell receptor beta chains share one sample of origin, sequenced in a study of beta chain features in type 1 diabetes. TCRB transcripts that were expressed got sequenced, as all of the isolated RNA had been reverse transcribed. The method was immunoSEQ multiplex PCR; TCRdb's version includes in-frame clones alone and lacks a portion of them. Of about 900,000 clones listed, roughly 15% are singletons. Sequenced sample: naive CD4+ T cells from blood. The receptors shown here come from a young woman in good health.

V is TRBV7-9 and J is TRBJ1-2, with 9 bases identical to TRBD1. Trimming at V came to 4 bases and at J to 6 bases, leaving 18 bases not matched to a gene. This CDR3 has 18 residues. Germline V gene sequence: CDR1 SEHNR, CDR2 FQNEAQ (reference sequence). The CDR3 coding sequence is TGTGCCAGCAGCTCAGTCCGGACAGGGGTATTAGGTCCGGATGGCTACACCTTC. Residues: CASSSVRTGVLGPDGYTF. The whole variable domain, remainder taken from reference TRBV7-9 and TRBJ1-2, is DTGVSQNPRHKITKRGQNVTFRCDPISEHNRLYWYRQTLGQGPEFLTYFQNEAQLEKSRLLSDRFSAERPKGSFSTLEIQRTEQGDSAMYLCASSSVRTGVLGPDGYTFGSGTRLTVV.

This clone was seen a few times. The rearrangement joins TRBV7-8 to TRBJ1-4, with 7 positions matching TRBD1. The germline V gene encodes CDR1 SGHVS and CDR2 FQNEAQ. This CDR3 is built from 17 residues. The V segment lost 1 base and the J segment 8 bases; nucleotides outside the gene matches: 13. In DNA, the CDR3 is TGTGCCAGCAGCTTAGGTTGGGGCACAGGGGTGGTCGAAAAACTGTTTTTT. Protein product: CASSLGWGTGVVEKLFF.

This chain connects TRBV7-9 to TRBJ2-6; tentatively, D is TRBD1 or TRBD2 (5 bases each). This CDR3 has 16 residues. Trimming took 3 bases from V and 4 from J, leaving 13 bases between them. Germline V CDR1 and CDR2: SEHNR, FQNEAQ (reference sequence). The CDR3 spells CASSFLVGTGANVLTF. In nucleotides, the CDR3 is TGTGCCAGCAGCTTTTTAGTAGGGACCGGGGCCAACGTCCTGACTTTC.

V is TRBV7-3 and J is TRBJ1-1, with a possible D match to TRBD1 (5 bases). This CDR3 spans 13 amino acids. Trimming removed 5 bases from V and 4 bases from J, with 11 bases in between. Germline V gene data show CDR1 as SGHTA and CDR2 as FQGTGA. The CDR3 region is CASSPGTVTEAFF. CDR3 DNA sequence: TGTGCCAGCAGCCCCGGGACCGTCACTGAAGCTTTCTTT.

This clone showed up just a few times. V gene TRBV7-9 combines with J gene TRBJ1-3; D is undetermined. In germline, CDR1 is SEHNR, CDR2 FQNEAQ (reference sequence). V lost 5 bases, J lost 1 base, and 15 bases lay in between. CDR3 length: 16 residues. This CDR3 reads CASSPVPATSGNTIYF. The CDR3, as DNA: TGTGCCAGCAGCCCGGTCCCCGCTACATCTGGAAACACCATATATTTT.

CDR3 DNA: TGCGCCAGCAGCCAAGATACGCTAGCGGGAGGGCCAAACACCGGGGAGCTGTTTTTT. It translates to CASSQDTLAGGPNTGELFF. J is TRBJ2-2 and V is TRBV4-3, with 12 bases identical to TRBD2. In germline, CDR1 is LGHNA, CDR2 YSLEER. The CDR3 is 19 amino acids. The junction had 7 bases not matched to a gene; V was cut back by 0 bases and J by 2 bases.

This clone was found a few times. The chain carries TRBV7-2 and TRBJ2-3; TRBD1 or TRBD2 may be the D gene (5 bases each). Germline CDR1 and CDR2: SGHTA and FQGNSA. V dropped 6 bases and J dropped 1 base, with 14 bases sitting between them. The CDR3 is 15 residues long. CDR3 bases: TGTGCCAGCAGGCCCCCGGGGACGGGCACAGATACGCAGTATTTT. Its protein is CASRPPGTGTDTQYF.

In regard to this clone: Other DNA sequences in this specimen translate into the identical CDR3. V usage is TRBV15 and J usage is TRBJ2-7; a possible D gene is TRBD1 (5 bases). Germline lookup yields CDR1 LNHNV and CDR2 YYDKDF (reference sequence). This CDR3 spans 13 amino acids. The ends were cut back, 2 bases at V and 3 bases at J, with 8 bases in the middle. The CDR3 sequence: CATSRTDSYEQYF. DNA for the CDR3: TGTGCCACCAGCAGAACCGACAGCTACGAGCAGTACTTC. The full variable domain, completed using reference TRBV15 and TRBJ2-7, is DAMVIQNPRYQVTQFGKPVTLSCSQTLNHNVMYWYQQKSSQAPKLLFHYYDKDFNNEADTPDNFQSRRPNTSFCFLDIRSPGLGDTAMYLCATSRTDSYEQYFGPGTRLTVT.